This T cell receptor (beta chain) appears in the sequencing data of a study of T-cell memory formation after mild COVID-19 (dated by TCRdb to the early 2020s). Notes on the research overall: TCR sequence clusters from the two donors were found to be largely donor specific. Two young, previously healthy adult volunteers, one female and one male, were included in the cohort. In a couple of donors, T-cell clones that expanded and contracted after mild COVID-19 were tracked by sequencing TCRalpha and TCRbeta repertoires over time.

Reads for this sample came from an Illumina NovaSeq 6000. Using 5'RACE with constant-segment primers, TCRalpha and TCRbeta cDNA libraries were constructed, with sample barcodes and unique molecular identifiers added in the process. RNA was extracted from every sample with Trizol reagent. Libraries were amplified in two PCR steps, with a second sample barcode and Illumina TruSeq adapters added in the second step. The libraries were sequenced on an Illumina NovaSeq using 2 x 150 bp paired-end reads. The authors' pipeline ran thus. The reads were demultiplexed and collapsed into UMI-guided consensus sequences using migec v1.2.7. With mixcr v2.1.11, UMI consensuses were aligned to TRA and TRB V and J templates and assembled into clonotypes. Clonotypes were classified as expanded or contracted when called significant by both edgeR and NoisET, with noise models trained on biological replicates. For edgeR calls, a false discovery rate-adjusted p below 0.01 and a log2 fold-change threshold of 1 were applied. As an exploratory analysis of dynamics, PCA with hierarchical clustering was applied to max-normalized trajectories of the 1000 most abundant clonotypes. Separately sequenced CD4+ and CD8+ repertoires were used to assign the CD4 or CD8 phenotype of responding clones. The public sequencing data were trimmed at Q25 with fastp and processed into clonotypes with MiXCR by TCRdb, which kept only in-frame beta chains. Under each unique CDR3 protein, matching rows form one entry showing the most common genes and DNA. TCRdb, rather than the study authors, made the V and J calls. This sample has about 290,000 distinct CDR3 sequences in its table, and around a sixth of those were observed once. Roughly 20% of the sample comes from the top ten.

As regards this clonotype: What this receptor recognizes is not known. The record has no base qualities; no much larger clone is one base away.

Ficoll-Paque density gradient centrifugation was the method used to isolate PBMCs. V sheds 6 bases and J sheds 5 bases, leaving 17 bases between their ends. From its cysteine to its phenylalanine, the CDR3 spans 14 amino acids. Only the CDR3 DNA stays, 42 bases, in frame from base 1. The germline V gene (reference sequence) provides CDR1 DFQATT and CDR2 SNEGSKA. The full study reports these points: From day 15 to 85, contracting clones showed balanced CD4/CD8 phenotypes, whereas a second wave of clones that expanded from day 15 to 37 leaned towards CD4+. Only two mild cases were covered in the study, and larger cohorts including severe cases with pre-infection samples were considered necessary. Whether the second-wave clones peaking on day 37 were SARS-CoV-2 specific was not confirmed. Some responding clones were detected in pre-infection memory, which suggested that pre-existing cross-reactive memory T cells had joined the SARS-CoV-2 response. Contracting CD4+ clones turned up mainly in the CM and EM memory subsets, whereas EMRA was where CD8+ clones were enriched.

The specimen was PBMCs or a T cell subset sorted from them (not recorded which). The TCR sequence derives from a young man who had mild COVID-19 (a few samples of this study predate the infection). The sample titles of this study are shuffled in the database, so cell type and time point are left out; the donor was told from shared clones. The chain links TRBV20-1 with TRBJ1-5; a tentative D call is TRBD1 (5 bases match). The CDR3 region: CSAKKGPDYQPQHF. The DNA is TGCAGTGCCAAGAAGGGACCGGACTATCAGCCCCAGCATTTT.